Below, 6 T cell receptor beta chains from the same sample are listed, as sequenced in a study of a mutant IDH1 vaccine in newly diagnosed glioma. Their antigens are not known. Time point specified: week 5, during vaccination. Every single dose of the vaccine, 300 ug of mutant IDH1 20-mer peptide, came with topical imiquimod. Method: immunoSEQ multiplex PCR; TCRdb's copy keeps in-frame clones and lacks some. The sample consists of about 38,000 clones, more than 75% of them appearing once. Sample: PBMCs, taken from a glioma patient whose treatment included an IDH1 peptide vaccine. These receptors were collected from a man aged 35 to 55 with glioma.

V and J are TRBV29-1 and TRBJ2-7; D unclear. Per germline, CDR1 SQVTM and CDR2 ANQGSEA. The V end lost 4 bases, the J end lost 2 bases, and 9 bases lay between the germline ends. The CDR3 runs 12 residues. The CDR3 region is CSVVGEAYEQYF. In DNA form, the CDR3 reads TGCAGCGTTGTAGGCGAGGCCTACGAGCAGTACTTC.

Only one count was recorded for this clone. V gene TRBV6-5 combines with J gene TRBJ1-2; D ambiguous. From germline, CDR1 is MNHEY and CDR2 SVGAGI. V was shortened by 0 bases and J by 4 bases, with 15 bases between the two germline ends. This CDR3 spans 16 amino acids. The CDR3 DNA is TGTGCCAGCAGTTACTCGTCCTCCGATCAGCCCTATGGCTACACCTTC. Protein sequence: CASSYSSSDQPYGYTF.

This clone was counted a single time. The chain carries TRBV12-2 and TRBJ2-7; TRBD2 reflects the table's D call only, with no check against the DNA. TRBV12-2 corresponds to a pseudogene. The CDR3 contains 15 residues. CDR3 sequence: CASPPSGASSYEQYF. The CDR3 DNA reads TGTGCAAGTCCCCCGAGCGGGGCGAGCTCCTACGAGCAGTACTTC.

The CDR3 nucleotides are TGTGCCAGCAGCTTAAGTGCGTACAGCTCCTATAATTCACCCCTCCACTTT. Encoded protein: CASSLSAYSSYNSPLHF. The rearrangement uses TRBV7-6 and TRBJ1-6; D not certain. The CDR3 has 17 residues. The V end was cut by 2 bases, the J end by 0 bases, with 11 bases between. Germline CDR1 and CDR2: SGHVS and FNYEAQ.

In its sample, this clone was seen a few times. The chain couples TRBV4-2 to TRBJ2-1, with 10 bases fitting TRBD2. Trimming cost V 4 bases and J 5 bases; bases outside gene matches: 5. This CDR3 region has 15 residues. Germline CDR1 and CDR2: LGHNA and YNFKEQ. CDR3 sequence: CASSRTSGANNEQFF. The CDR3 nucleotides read TGTGCCAGCAGCCGAACTAGCGGGGCAAACAATGAGCAGTTCTTC.

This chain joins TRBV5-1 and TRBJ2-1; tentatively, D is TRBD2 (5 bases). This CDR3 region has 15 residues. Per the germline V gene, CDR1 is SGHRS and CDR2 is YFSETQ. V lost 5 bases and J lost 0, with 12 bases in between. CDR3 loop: CASSWERSSYNEQFF. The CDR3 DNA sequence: TGCGCCAGCAGTTGGGAGCGGAGCTCCTACAATGAGCAGTTCTTC.